The text below deals with one T cell receptor beta chain. The ends were cut back, 1 base at V and 5 bases at J, with 18 bases in the middle. This CDR3 region has 16 residues. CDR1 is SGHRS, CDR2 YFSETQ, per germline. The data were taken from a study of control samples from healthy donors and cancer patients. The assay was immunoSEQ multiplex PCR, and TCRdb's table has in-frame clones only and misses some. The repertoire includes about 410,000 clones, 75% to 95% of them detected once, and 5.5% to 8% sits in the top ten. The receptor was derived from a middle-aged man with head and neck cancer. The chain links TRBV5-1 to TRBJ2-5, with D perhaps assigned TRBD1 or TRBD2 (7 bases each). The specimen sequenced was PBMCs. The CDR3 loop reads CASSLSRGGGQETQYF. CDR3 DNA sequence: TGCGCCAGCAGCTTGTCCAGGGGAGGGGGCCAGGAGACCCAGTACTTC.